This passage covers 5 T cell receptor beta chains from one sample sequenced in a study of blood T cell repertoires in COVID-19. Measured with immunoSEQ multiplex PCR; TCRdb has only the in-frame clones, and not every one. The table lists 150,000 or so clones, 83% of them singletons. The source material was peripheral blood. All receptors come from a woman aged 55-70 years with COVID-19, enrolled during active disease.

The chain recombines TRBV25-1 with TRBJ2-3; D unresolved. V lost 4 bases and J lost 2, with 10 bases in between. Per the germline V gene, CDR1 is MGHDK and CDR2 is SYGVNS. The CDR3 is 14 amino acids. The DNA for the CDR3 is TGTGCCAGCAGTGTAACAGAATACACAGATACGCAGTATTTT. Its translation is CASSVTEYTDTQYF.

This clone was detected a few times. The genes are TRBV18 and TRBJ1-4; D perhaps matches TRBD1 (5 bases). The CDR3 covers 14 residues. Germline V gives CDR1 KGHSH, CDR2 LQKENI. Trimming shortened V by 4 bases and J by 5 bases, and 11 bases separated the two germline ends. The CDR3 reads CASSLTGENEKLFF. In DNA, the CDR3 is TGTGCCAGCTCACTCACAGGCGAAAATGAAAAACTGTTTTTT.

J is TRBJ1-2 and V is TRBV29-1, with D perhaps matching TRBD1 (5 bases). Germline CDR1 reads SQVTM; CDR2 reads ANQGSEA. CDR3 length: 15 amino acids. V gave up 0 bases and J gave up 4 bases, with 15 bases separating them. The CDR3 protein is CSVEDSLGDGYGYTF. CDR3 nucleotides: TGCAGCGTTGAAGATTCCCTAGGGGATGGCTATGGCTACACCTTC.

This clone was counted once. The rearrangement links TRBV12-3 or TRBV12-4 to TRBJ1-2; TRBD1 agrees at 9 bases. J was trimmed by 14 bases and V by 7 bases; bases with no gene match: 11. This CDR3 is built from 12 residues. The CDR3 here is CASTLTQGALTF. DNA of the CDR3: TGTGCCAGCACCCTGACACAGGGGGCGCTGACCTTC.

The genes are TRBV5-1 and TRBJ1-1, with 8 bases identical to TRBD1. CDR1 is SGHRS, CDR2 YFSETQ, per germline. The V and J ends lost 4 bases and 0 bases, in that order; junction bases with no gene match: 5. The CDR3 runs 15 residues. The CDR3 reads CASSGSTGVNTEAFF. The CDR3 DNA reads TGCGCCAGCAGCGGGTCGACAGGGGTGAACACTGAAGCTTTCTTT.